These 26 T cell receptor beta chains were all obtained from the same sample, sequenced in a study of shared clonotypes between healthy human individuals. The method was immunoSEQ multiplex PCR; TCRdb's version includes in-frame clones alone and lacks a portion of them. This repertoire shows a few hundred thousand clones, about nine tenths found once; its top ten account for about 16%. The sequencing input was memory CD8+ T cells sorted from blood. The subset is: CD45RO+ cells pooled with CCR7-negative TemRA cells. The source of these receptors is a man aged 18 to 29 in good health.

This clone appeared a few times. V and J are TRBV27 and TRBJ2-7; 10 bases align to TRBD1. CDR1 is MNHEY and CDR2 is SMNVEV in the germline V gene (reference sequence). J gave up 3 bases and V 6 bases, and 5 bases lay outside the gene matches. This CDR3 is 14 amino acids long. The CDR3 region has the DNA TGTGCCAGCAGAGGACAGGGGGGTTTCTACGAGCAGTACTTC. It translates to CASRGQGGFYEQYF.

The genes are TRBV27 and TRBJ2-3; D is perhaps TRBD2 (6 bases). Germline-derived CDR1 and CDR2 are MNHEY and SMNVEV (reference sequence). Trimming left V 0 bases short and J 0 bases short, with 10 bases between. This CDR3 is built from 16 residues. CDR3 amino acids: CASSLSAGRSTDTQYF. CDR3 in DNA: TGTGCCAGCAGTTTATCGGCAGGGAGGAGCACAGATACGCAGTATTTT.

The V and J genes are TRBV7-8 and TRBJ2-1; tentative D call: TRBD1 (6 bases). CDR1 is SGHVS and CDR2 is FQNEAQ in the germline V gene. CDR3 length equals 16 residues. The ends were cut back, 2 bases at V and 2 bases at J, with 13 bases in the middle. The CDR3 reads CASSLTQGLTYNEQFF. The DNA of the CDR3 is TGTGCCAGCAGCTTAACTCAGGGGTTGACCTACAATGAGCAGTTCTTC.

J is TRBJ1-2 and V is TRBV5-6; D is unresolved. This CDR3 comprises 16 residues. V shed 3 bases and J shed 1 base, with 16 bases lying between them. CDR1 and CDR2 from the germline V gene are SGHDT and YYEEEE. As DNA, the CDR3 is TGTGCCAGCAGCTCCGGATCAGCGGGATATAACTATGGCTACACCTTC. Translated: CASSSGSAGYNYGYTF.

The gene calls are TRBV4-1 and TRBJ2-3, with 10 bases aligning to TRBD2. There are 17 residues in the CDR3. The germline CDR1 and CDR2 sequences are MGHRA and YSYEKL. After removal of 0 bases from V and 0 bases from J, the junction contained 3 bases not matched to a gene. In DNA form, the CDR3 reads TGCGCCAGCAGCCAAGACGTAGCGGGGGGTAGCACAGATACGCAGTATTTT. It is translated as CASSQDVAGGSTDTQYF.

The chain employs TRBV4-1 and TRBJ2-5, with 11 positions matching TRBD2. The J call is uncertain, as TRBJ2-7 better fits the DNA end. This CDR3 has 15 amino acids. Germline V gene sequence: CDR1 MGHRA, CDR2 YSYEKL. The CDR3 loop is CASSHGLAGPYEQYF. Written as DNA, the CDR3 is TGCGCCAGCAGCCACGGACTAGCGGGTCCCTACGAGCAGTACTTC.

The gene calls are TRBV5-5 and TRBJ2-3, with D unresolved. This CDR3 has 15 residues. Between the trimmed V and J ends, which lost 5 bases and 3 bases, there was a span of 16 bases. The germline V gene encodes CDR1 SGHKS and CDR2 YYEKEE (reference sequence). The CDR3: CASSWLISPTDTQYF. DNA for the CDR3: TGTGCCAGCAGTTGGTTGATTTCCCCTACAGATACGCAGTATTTT.

V usage is TRBV7-9 and J usage is TRBJ2-2, with D possibly being TRBD1 (6 bases). Looked up from germline, CDR1 is SEHNR and CDR2 is FQNEAQ (reference sequence). This CDR3 is built from 17 residues. V lost 5 bases and J 5 bases, leaving 21 bases between the germline ends. CDR3 protein: CASSPALGGDRTGELFF. The CDR3 nucleotides read TGTGCCAGCAGCCCCGCCCTAGGGGGAGATAGGACCGGGGAGCTGTTTTTT.

This clone was counted a single time. This chain uses TRBV12-5 with TRBJ1-2, with 8 bases lining up with TRBD1. The J segment lost 4 bases and the V segment lost 6 bases, leaving 10 bases of the junction unmatched. Per germline, CDR1 LGHNT and CDR2 FRNRAP. The CDR3 covers 15 residues. The CDR3 loop is CASGRQGALCYGYTF. CDR3 DNA sequence: TGTGCTAGTGGCCGTCAGGGGGCGCTCTGCTATGGCTACACCTTC.

The V gene is TRBV10-3, the J gene TRBJ2-5; D possibly matches TRBD1 or TRBD2 (6 bases each). The CDR3 totals 15 residues. Looked up from germline, CDR1 is ENHRY and CDR2 is SYGVKD. V was cut by 6 bases and J by 3 bases, with 17 bases left in between. The CDR3: CAISPVGGRKETQYF. The DNA for the CDR3 is TGTGCCATCAGCCCAGTAGGGGGGAGGAAAGAGACCCAGTACTTC.

This sequence joins TRBV9 and TRBJ2-7, with D possibly matching TRBD2 (5 bases). The ends were cut back, 0 bases at V and 2 bases at J, with 9 bases in the middle. Per germline, CDR1 SGDLS and CDR2 YYNGEE. The CDR3 is 14 amino acids. Here the CDR3 DNA reads TGTGCCAGCAGCGTAGCGGACGGGACCTACGAGCAGTACTTC. Translating gives CASSVADGTYEQYF. Based on the CDR3 plus reference TRBV9 and TRBJ2-7, the full variable domain is DSGVTQTPKHLITATGQRVTLRCSPRSGDLSVYWYQQSLDQGLQFLIQYYNGEERAKGNILERFSAQQFPDLHSELNLSSLELGDSALYFCASSVADGTYEQYFGPGTRLTVT.

V gene TRBV6-1 combines with J gene TRBJ2-1; D is unresolved. V shed 6 bases and J shed 2 bases, with 5 bases lying between them. The germline V gene has CDR1 MNHNS and CDR2 SASEGT. The CDR3 spans 12 residues. Here the CDR3 reads CASRRPYNEQFF. The CDR3 region has the DNA TGTGCCAGCAGGAGGCCCTACAATGAGCAGTTCTTC.

This clone was seen a single time. This chain connects TRBV18 to TRBJ1-6; D remains ambiguous. Trimming left V 2 bases short and J 4 bases short, with 12 bases between. CDR3 length: 16 residues. The germline V gene encodes CDR1 KGHSH and CDR2 LQKENI. CDR3 nucleotide sequence: TGTGCCAGCTCACCATCCGGGGATCCGTATAATTCACCCCTCCACTTT. Protein sequence: CASSPSGDPYNSPLHF. The full variable domain, with the rest looked up from reference TRBV18 and TRBJ1-6, is NAGVMQNPRHLVRRRGQEARLRCSPMKGHSHVYWYRQLPEEGLKFMVYLQKENIIDESGMPKERFSAEFPKEGPSILRIQQVVRGDSAAYFCASSPSGDPYNSPLHFGNGTRLTVT.

The chain combines TRBV9 with TRBJ2-1, with a weak D call TRBD1 (5 bases). Trimming removed 0 bases from V and 2 bases from J, with 6 bases in between. Germline CDR1 is SGDLS and CDR2 is YYNGEE. This CDR3 is 14 amino acids long. The CDR3 DNA reads TGTGCCAGCAGCGTAGGACAGACCTACAATGAGCAGTTCTTC. Residues: CASSVGQTYNEQFF. Supplemented by reference TRBV9 and TRBJ2-1, the full variable domain reads DSGVTQTPKHLITATGQRVTLRCSPRSGDLSVYWYQQSLDQGLQFLIQYYNGEERAKGNILERFSAQQFPDLHSELNLSSLELGDSALYFCASSVGQTYNEQFFGPGTRLTVL.

The genes are TRBV13 and TRBJ2-5; TRBD1 matches 8 bases. The CDR3 consists of 14 residues. Per germline, CDR1 PRHDT and CDR2 FYEKMQ (reference sequence). V was clipped by 4 bases and J by 5 bases; unmatched bases: 6. CDR3: CASSSSGGRETQYF. CDR3 DNA: TGTGCCAGCAGCTCTTCAGGGGGCCGCGAGACCCAGTACTTC.

This rearrangement joins TRBV2 to TRBJ2-7; a weak D match, TRBD1 (5 bases). This CDR3 is built from 16 residues. The V end lost 2 bases, the J end lost 0 bases, and 14 bases lay between the germline ends. Germline V gene data show CDR1 as SNHLY and CDR2 as FYNNEI. The DNA for the CDR3 is TGTGCCAGCAGTGAAATGTGGCAGGGATCCTCCTACGAGCAGTACTTC. Translated, it gives CASSEMWQGSSYEQYF.

CDR3 DNA: TGTGCCAGCAGCCCGGCGACAGCGCTGTATGGCTACACCTTC. This codes for CASSPATALYGYTF. The rearrangement uses TRBV7-9 and TRBJ1-2, with D tentatively TRBD1 (5 bases). This CDR3 contains 14 residues. V lost 5 bases and J lost 5, with 15 bases in between. Germline-derived CDR1 and CDR2 are SEHNR and FQNEAQ (reference sequence).

This chain uses TRBV11-2 with TRBJ2-3, with D perhaps TRBD2 (5 bases). The CDR3 loop spans 16 amino acids. Trimming took 0 bases from V and 2 from J, leaving 12 bases between them. The germline V gene has CDR1 SGHAT and CDR2 FQNNGV. CDR3 residues: CASSLEAGSFTDTQYF. CDR3 in DNA: TGTGCCAGCAGCTTAGAGGCGGGTTCCTTCACAGATACGCAGTATTTT.

This chain connects TRBV5-4 to TRBJ1-1; tentative D call: TRBD1 (5 bases). The CDR3 has 14 amino acids. V lost 9 bases to trimming and J lost 7 bases, with 22 bases between them. Germline V gene sequence: CDR1 SGHNT, CDR2 YYREEE (reference sequence). The CDR3 sequence is CATPNSGMRIEAFF. DNA for the CDR3: TGTGCCACACCGAATTCAGGGATGAGAATTGAAGCTTTCTTT.

The CDR3 is CAISAWEGYNEQFF. The CDR3 DNA follows: TGTGCCATCAGTGCGTGGGAGGGATACAATGAGCAGTTCTTC. The chain links TRBV10-3 to TRBJ2-1; 7 positions agree with TRBD2. Trimming cost V 4 bases and J 4 bases; bases outside gene matches: 4. The CDR3 is made up of 14 amino acids. CDR1 ENHRY and CDR2 SYGVKD come from the germline V gene.

The chain joins TRBV20-1 to TRBJ2-1; no reliable D call. The V end lost 6 bases, the J end lost 3 bases, and 3 bases lay between the germline ends. This CDR3 region has 10 residues. The germline V gene encodes CDR1 DFQATT and CDR2 SNEGSKA (reference sequence). For the CDR3, the DNA is TGCAGTGCGGACTACAATGAGCAGTTCTTC. Its translation is CSADYNEQFF.

This clone was found once. A read error may produce the germline difference seen at one junction end. This chain connects TRBV13 to TRBJ1-2; TRBD1 matches 8 bases. Per germline, CDR1 PRHDT and CDR2 FYEKMQ (reference sequence). There are 13 residues in the CDR3. The CDR3 protein is CASSDGQGGPPIF. The CDR3 nucleotides are TGTGCCAGCAGCGACGGACAGGGCGGGCCTCCCATCTTC.

This clone was counted a single time. V gene TRBV13 combines with J gene TRBJ2-1, with TRBD1 as a possible D gene (6 bases). This CDR3 has 16 residues. Trimming left V 5 bases short and J 4 bases short, with 18 bases between. Germline-derived CDR1 and CDR2 are PRHDT and FYEKMQ (reference sequence). The CDR3 protein is CASSAAQGSFYNEQFF. CDR3 coding DNA: TGTGCCAGCAGCGCCGCACAGGGCTCATTTTACAATGAGCAGTTCTTC.

The V call is TRBV5-4, the J call TRBJ2-3, with a weak D call TRBD2 (6 bases). Germline V gives CDR1 SGHNT, CDR2 YYREEE (reference sequence). The CDR3 loop spans 14 amino acids. V shed 4 bases and J shed 2 bases, with 11 bases lying between them. The CDR3 nucleotides read TGTGCCAGCAGCCGGGAGTATACCACAGATACGCAGTATTTT. Translating it yields CASSREYTTDTQYF.

The rearrangement uses TRBV10-2 and TRBJ2-3; 8 bases agree with TRBD2. Germline values: CDR1 WSHSY, CDR2 SAAADI. The junction had 8 bases not matched to a gene; V was cut back by 6 bases and J by 0 bases. The CDR3 spans 16 residues. CDR3 in DNA: TGCGCCAGCAGCAAGCGGGGGACGACAAGCACAGATACGCAGTATTTT. This sequence encodes CASSKRGTTSTDTQYF.

The chain combines TRBV4-3 with TRBJ1-1, with a tentative D call TRBD1 (5 bases). In germline, CDR1 is LGHNA, CDR2 YSLEER. The V gene lost 0 bases and the J gene lost 7 bases, with 12 bases spanning the gap. This CDR3 region has 14 residues. The chain's CDR3 is CASSQERLDIEAFF. CDR3 in DNA: TGCGCCAGCAGCCAAGAACGTCTGGACATTGAAGCTTTCTTT.